This T cell receptor beta chain is from a study of T cells in Graves' hyperthyroidism and ophthalmopathy. Using RNA transcripts as the source, TCR beta CDR3 regions were amplified. The study used the HTBI primer set for a first-round RT-PCR of the TCR CDR3. TCRdb reprocessed the multiplex PCR reads via MiXCR and lists one record per CDR3 protein. The sample gives hundreds of thousands of distinct CDR3 sequences, approximately 15% of which show up once; approximately 12% is in the top ten. This TCR derives from a woman aged 45 to 65 with Graves' ophthalmopathy. The source material was blood.

The CDR3, as DNA: TGTGCCAGCAGCGATGGGGGACTAGTGTTAGCCGGGGAGCTGTTTTTT. It is translated as CASSDGGLVLAGELFF. The chain uses TRBV9 and TRBJ2-2; 8 bases line up with TRBD2. CDR3 length: 16 residues. V lost 3 bases to trimming and J lost 6 bases; unmatched junction nucleotides: 10. CDR1 SGDLS and CDR2 YYNGEE come from the germline V gene.